What follows are 4 T cell receptor beta chains derived from one specimen sequenced in a study of shared clonotypes between healthy human individuals. Using immunoSEQ multiplex PCR, the repertoire was profiled, and TCRdb retains in-frame clones only, with some absent. The table records just over 2,000,000 clones, around 95% of them present only once. The sequenced sample consisted of naive CD4+ T cells sorted from blood. Documented subset: CD45RA+ positively selected. The receptor set was obtained from a man aged 18 to 35 in good health.

The chain links TRBV4-3 to TRBJ2-7; D may be TRBD2 (6 bases). The CDR3 sequence is 14 residues long. Trimming took 4 bases from V and 1 from J, leaving 11 bases between them. Per the germline V gene, CDR1 is LGHNA and CDR2 is YSLEER. CDR3 sequence (DNA): TGCGCCAGCAGCCGCGGGGACGCATCCTACGAGCAGTACTTC. Amino acids: CASSRGDASYEQYF.

The rearrangement links TRBV27 to TRBJ2-7; the D is unclear. The CDR3 extends over 16 amino acids. The germline V gene has CDR1 MNHEY and CDR2 SMNVEV (reference sequence). Trimming shortened V by 6 bases and J by 2 bases, and 20 bases separated the two germline ends. CDR3 amino acids: CASRYPKAENAYEQYF. The CDR3 DNA follows: TGTGCCAGCAGATACCCCAAGGCCGAGAACGCCTACGAGCAGTACTTC.

This chain links TRBV2 with TRBJ1-1; D may be TRBD1 (5 bases). The germline V gene encodes CDR1 SNHLY and CDR2 FYNNEI. CDR3 size: 13 residues. V dropped 8 bases and J dropped 4 bases, with 14 bases sitting between them. The CDR3: CASYGGQGTEAFF. The CDR3 DNA is TGTGCCAGCTACGGAGGGCAGGGCACTGAAGCTTTCTTT. The full variable domain, in which reference TRBV2 and TRBJ1-1 provide the parts outside the CDR3, is EPEVTQTPSHQVTQMGQEVILRCVPISNHLYFYWYRQILGQKVEFLVSFYNNEISEKSEIFDDQFSVERPDGSNFTLKIRSTKLEDSAMYFCASYGGQGTEAFFGQGTRLTVV.

This clone was seen only a few times. The CDR3 region is CASGAGGTGNTIYF. The CDR3 DNA follows: TGTGCCAGCGGGGCCGGGGGAACTGGAAACACCATATATTTT. The rearrangement joins TRBV6-1 to TRBJ1-3; weak D call: TRBD1 (5 bases). This CDR3 is 14 amino acids long. V gave up 8 bases and J gave up 2 bases, with 13 bases separating them. Germline values: CDR1 MNHNS, CDR2 SASEGT.